Many counts were recorded for the clone carrying this TCR beta chain. The antigen is undetermined. The data belong to a study of T cell repertoires in cytomegalovirus infection. The overall study: CMV epitopes in the study were HLA-C-restricted (recently identified) and HLA-B-restricted (well studied). It was the public TCR beta signatures that indicated both CMV infection and matching HLA type.

Study-wide findings and caveats: Dominating the ex vivo response were HLA-C-restricted CMV-specific TCR beta clonotypes.

Germline V gene data show CDR1 as SGHTA and CDR2 as FQGNSA. This CDR3 has 17 residues. The trim removed 0 bases at V and 5 bases at J, leaving 13 bases unmatched. TCRdb recomputed calls from the reads with MiXCR, one row per CDR3 protein. The table includes about 920,000 distinct CDR3 sequences, roughly 31% detected once. This chain links TRBV7-2 with TRBJ2-7; 7 bases map to TRBD1. The sample consisted of cultured CD8+ T cells from PBMCs, taken from culture after CMV antigen stimulation. The TCR was taken from a human donor in good health (CMV status not recorded). Some clones in this sample may be carry-over from other donors' samples. DNA of the CDR3: TGTGCCAGCAGCTTAGCGGGGTTGGGGACAGTGTTGGACGAGCAGTACTTC. It translates to CASSLAGLGTVLDEQYF.